These 18 T cell receptor beta chains came from one sample sequenced in a study of blood T cells in healthy people across ages (dated by TCRdb to between 2015 and 2016). To prepare the library, 5' RACE was applied. The reads were generated on an Illumina HiSeq 2500. A second 7 to 11 cycle PCR used a sample-barcoded 5' primer and a J-beta primer mix. Starting from the raw public reads, TCRdb applied fastp trimming at Q25, assembled clones with MiXCR and retained in-frame beta chains. Identical CDR3 proteins give one entry, which carries the most common genes and DNA. The sample includes about 940,000 distinct CDR3 sequences, with under 50% observed a single time. The ten largest clones take up around 15% of the sample. Sequencing was carried out using blood. These receptors all come from a man under 40 in good health.

This rearrangement joins TRBV25-1 to TRBJ2-7, with 7 nucleotides matching TRBD1. V dropped 5 bases and J dropped 2; count of bases not matched to a gene: 6. The CDR3 loop spans 14 amino acids. Germline-derived CDR1 and CDR2 are MGHDK and SYGVNS. CDR3 nucleotide sequence: TGTGCCAGCAGTACACCGGACAGGACCTACGAGCAGTACTTC. Amino acids: CASSTPDRTYEQYF.

This clonotype showed up just a few times. DNA of the CDR3: TGCAGTGCTAGAGATATCCCCAGCAAAGATTTACGTGGGGAGCAGTACTTC. It translates to CSARDIPSKDLRGEQYF. The V call is TRBV20-1, the J call TRBJ2-7; D remains ambiguous. V lost 0 bases to trimming and J lost 7 bases, with 25 bases between them. Germline values: CDR1 DFQATT, CDR2 SNEGSKA (reference sequence). CDR3 size: 17 residues.

The chain uses TRBV2 and TRBJ2-1, with TRBD2 matching over 11 bases. The V gene's germline CDR1 is SNHLY and CDR2 FYNNEI. CDR3 length: 15 amino acids. After removal of 6 bases from V and 7 bases from J, the junction contained 8 bases not matched to a gene. CDR3 residues: CASSRTSGLGNEQFF. Here the CDR3 DNA reads TGTGCCAGCAGCCGGACTAGCGGGCTTGGGAATGAGCAGTTCTTC.

This clonotype was counted only a few times. The chain is built from TRBV20-1 and TRBJ2-3; 14 nucleotides agree with TRBD2. With 6 bases clipped from V and 4 bases from J, the junction kept 3 bases outside the gene matches. Looked up from germline, CDR1 is DFQATT and CDR2 is SNEGSKA (reference sequence). CDR3 length: 14 amino acids. The CDR3 DNA reads as TGCAGTGCGGAGGGACTAGCGGGGGCAGATACGCAGTATTTT. Translation gives CSAEGLAGADTQYF.

The J gene is TRBJ2-7, the V gene TRBV6-1; possible D gene TRBD1, 8 bases. Per germline, CDR1 MNHNS and CDR2 SASEGT. V lost 8 bases and J 3 bases, leaving 23 bases between the germline ends. The CDR3 has 16 amino acids. Written as DNA, the CDR3 is TGTGCCAGCCCAGGGAGAGGACAGGGAGGGAACTACGAGCAGTACTTC. Translating it yields CASPGRGQGGNYEQYF.

The chain links TRBV6-2 or TRBV6-3 to TRBJ2-7; 7 nucleotides agree with TRBD2. J was trimmed by 10 bases and V by 2 bases; bases with no gene match: 11. CDR3 size: 14 residues. In germline, CDR1 is MNHEY, CDR2 SVGEGT. The CDR3 is CASSYAGTTGTQYF. The CDR3 DNA reads as TGTGCCAGCAGTTACGCCGGGACTACCGGAACCCAGTACTTC.

The chain links TRBV29-1 to TRBJ2-7; the D gene is possibly TRBD2 (5 bases). The J call may be wrong; the DNA end is better matched by TRBJ2-1. The CDR3 contains 14 residues. From germline, CDR1 is SQVTM and CDR2 ANQGSEA. CDR3 in amino acids: CSVRLGESSYEQFF. The CDR3 DNA sequence: TGCAGCGTCCGCCTTGGGGAGAGCTCCTACGAGCAGTTCTTC.

This clonotype was detected many times. The chain employs TRBV3-1 and TRBJ2-7; 8 bases match TRBD1. This CDR3 is 14 amino acids long. The V and J ends lost 6 bases and 4 bases, in that order; junction bases with no gene match: 8. In germline, CDR1 is LGHDT, CDR2 YNNKEL (reference sequence). This chain's CDR3 is CASSPRTGLYEQYF. The CDR3 DNA sequence: TGTGCCAGCAGTCCGAGGACAGGGCTATACGAGCAGTACTTC.

This chain links TRBV4-2 with TRBJ1-2; 8 bases match TRBD1. The V gene's germline CDR1 is LGHNA and CDR2 YNFKEQ. V shed 3 bases, J shed 2 bases, and the junction held 8 bases outside the gene matches. The CDR3 covers 16 residues. This chain's CDR3 is CASSQGAGGSNYGYTF. CDR3 coding DNA: TGTGCCAGCAGCCAGGGCGCAGGGGGCTCAAACTATGGCTACACCTTC.

V usage is TRBV12-3 or TRBV12-4 and J usage is TRBJ1-2, with 7 nucleotides matching TRBD1. The V gene end was trimmed by 5 bases and the J gene end by 5 bases; junction bases not matched to a gene: 11. There are 15 residues in the CDR3. The CDR3 sequence is CASSPGTALGYGYTF. For the CDR3, the DNA is TGTGCCAGCAGTCCCGGGACAGCCTTAGGGTATGGCTACACCTTC.

This clonotype is a singleton in its sample. The chain joins TRBV29-1 to TRBJ1-1; 7 bases are shared with TRBD1. The ends lost 7 bases at V and 5 bases at J; junction bases unmatched: 7. The germline V gene has CDR1 SQVTM and CDR2 ANQGSEA. The CDR3 length is 12 residues. CDR3 DNA: TGCAGCGGCGAGCAGGGGGAAACTGAAGCTTTCTTT. It yields the protein CSGEQGETEAFF.

The chain is built from TRBV5-1 and TRBJ2-2, with 10 nucleotides matching TRBD2. Germline CDR1 reads SGHRS; CDR2 reads YFSETQ. J gave up 0 bases and V 1 base, and 9 bases lay outside the gene matches. The CDR3 consists of 19 residues. CDR3 protein: CASSLSLAGVLANTGELFF. CDR3 bases: TGCGCCAGCAGCTTGAGCCTAGCGGGGGTGCTCGCGAACACCGGGGAGCTGTTTTTT.

The rearrangement joins TRBV7-9 to TRBJ2-5, with TRBD1 matching 10 bases. The J call may be in error: the DNA end matches TRBJ2-7 better. This CDR3 has 16 amino acids. From germline, CDR1 is SEHNR and CDR2 FQNEAQ (reference sequence). Here the CDR3 reads CASSCDRDRGTYEQYF. CDR3 nucleotide sequence: TGTGCCAGCAGCTGCGACCGGGACAGGGGTACCTACGAGCAGTACTTC.

The rearrangement uses TRBV4-1 and TRBJ1-5; no clear D. The CDR3 is 17 residues long. The V end was cut by 0 bases, the J end by 4 bases, with 16 bases between. From germline, CDR1 is MGHRA and CDR2 YSYEKL. The CDR3, as DNA: TGCGCCAGCAGCCAAGAATGGGGTTGGGATACGAATCAGCCCCAGCATTTT. This sequence encodes CASSQEWGWDTNQPQHF.

This clonotype has more than one count but fewer than ten. V usage is TRBV27 and J usage is TRBJ1-2; 7 bases are shared with TRBD1. The CDR3 loop spans 16 amino acids. V was clipped by 5 bases and J by 0 bases; unmatched bases: 9. The germline V gene has CDR1 MNHEY and CDR2 SMNVEV (reference sequence). The CDR3 bases are TGTGCCAGCAGTCTAGACAGGGAGAATACTAACTATGGCTACACCTTC. It encodes CASSLDRENTNYGYTF.

This rearrangement joins TRBV11-2 to TRBJ2-1, with 8 bases identical to TRBD1. After removal of 5 bases from V and 13 bases from J, the junction contained 4 bases not matched to a gene. Germline V gives CDR1 SGHAT, CDR2 FQNNGV. The CDR3 loop spans 11 amino acids. The chain's CDR3 is CASSDRGSQFF. The CDR3 DNA reads TGTGCCAGCAGCGACAGGGGCTCTCAGTTCTTC.

This clonotype was observed a handful of times. The chain is built from TRBV5-6 and TRBJ2-1; D remains ambiguous. The germline gives CDR1 SGHDT, CDR2 YYEEEE. This CDR3 contains 12 residues. Trimming pared 1 base from V and 5 bases from J, leaving 4 bases between. In DNA, the CDR3 is TGTGCCAGCAGCTTGATGAACAATGAGCAGTTCTTC. Translation gives CASSLMNNEQFF.

This clonotype has only a few counts. This chain joins TRBV29-1 and TRBJ2-7; 7 bases line up with TRBD2. This CDR3 has 12 residues. V trimming: 7 bases; J trimming: 2 bases; junction bases outside the gene matches: 5. The V gene's germline CDR1 is SQVTM and CDR2 ANQGSEA. The CDR3 sequence: CSASRGAYEQYF. The DNA of the CDR3 is TGCAGCGCCTCACGGGGGGCCTACGAGCAGTACTTC.